This T cell receptor (beta chain) was recovered during a study of T cells in Graves' hyperthyroidism and ophthalmopathy. Regarding the study as a whole: Ophthalmopathy onset followed model prediction by a median approximately 5.9 months.

Concerning this clonotype: What it binds is not known.

Exclusion of a patient resulted from uncontrolled infection, other autoimmune disease, pregnancy or lactation. Each diagnosis was grounded in clinical symptoms, serum thyroxine and TRAb, thyroid ultrasound, and orbital computed tomography. Roughly 9.1 ml of fresh peripheral blood supplied the PBMCs. It was RNA transcripts that yielded the amplified TCR beta CDR3 regions. The study used the HTBI primer set for a first-round RT-PCR of the TCR CDR3. TCRdb re-derived calls from the multiplex PCR reads in MiXCR, one entry per CDR3 protein. The table lists about 360,000 distinct CDR3 sequences, roughly 12% of them singletons. The sequenced sample was blood. The sequence was obtained from a man aged 30 to 45 with Graves' hyperthyroidism that later progressed to Graves' ophthalmopathy.

The CDR3 is CASSGYRDGAGELFF. For the CDR3, the DNA is TGTGCCAGCAGCGGATACAGGGATGGGGCCGGGGAGCTGTTTTTT. This chain links TRBV7-8 with TRBJ2-2, with a tentative D call TRBD1 (6 bases). Trimming removed 5 bases at V and 6 bases at J, with 16 bases between. The CDR3 is 15 amino acids. Germline assignment: CDR1 SGHVS and CDR2 FQNEAQ. The complete variable domain, with remaining parts taken from reference TRBV7-8 and TRBJ2-2, reads GAGVSQSPRYKVAKRGQDVALRCDPISGHVSLFWYQQALGQGPEFLTYFQNEAQLDKSGLPSDRFFAERPEGSVSTLKIQRTQQEDSAVYLCASSGYRDGAGELFFGEGSRLTVL.